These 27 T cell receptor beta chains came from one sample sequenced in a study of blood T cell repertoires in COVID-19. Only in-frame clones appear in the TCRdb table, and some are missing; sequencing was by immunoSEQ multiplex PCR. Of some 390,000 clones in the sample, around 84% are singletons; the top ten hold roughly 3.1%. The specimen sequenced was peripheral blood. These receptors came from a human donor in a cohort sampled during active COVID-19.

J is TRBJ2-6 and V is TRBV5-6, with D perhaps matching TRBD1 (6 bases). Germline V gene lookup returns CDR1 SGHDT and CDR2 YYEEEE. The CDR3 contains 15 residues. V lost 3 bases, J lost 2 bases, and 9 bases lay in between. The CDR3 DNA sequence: TGTGCCAGCAGCTCCACAGGGACTGGGGCCAACGTCCTGACTTTC. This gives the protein CASSSTGTGANVLTF.

In nucleotides, the CDR3 is TGTGCCAGCTCACCACTCTCACAGGGGACCGGGGAGCTGTTTTTT. Amino acid sequence: CASSPLSQGTGELFF. This sequence joins TRBV18 and TRBJ2-2; 7 bases agree with TRBD1. The trim removed 1 base at V and 5 bases at J, leaving 4 bases unmatched. This CDR3 comprises 15 residues. Germline V gene sequence: CDR1 KGHSH, CDR2 LQKENI.

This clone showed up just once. CDR3 sequence (DNA): TGTGCCAGCAGTGTGTCCGGGGAGAACACTGAAGCTTTCTTT. As protein: CASSVSGENTEAFF. This chain connects TRBV25-1 to TRBJ1-1; D uncertain. The CDR3 loop spans 14 amino acids. Germline CDR1 is MGHDK and CDR2 is SYGVNS. Trimming pared 4 bases from V and 1 base from J, leaving 10 bases between.

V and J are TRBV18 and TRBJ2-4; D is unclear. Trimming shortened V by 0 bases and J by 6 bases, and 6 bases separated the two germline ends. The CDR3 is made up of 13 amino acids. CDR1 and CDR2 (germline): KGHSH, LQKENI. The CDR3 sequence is CASSPPPGNIQYF. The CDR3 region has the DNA TGTGCCAGCTCACCACCCCCCGGAAACATTCAGTACTTC.

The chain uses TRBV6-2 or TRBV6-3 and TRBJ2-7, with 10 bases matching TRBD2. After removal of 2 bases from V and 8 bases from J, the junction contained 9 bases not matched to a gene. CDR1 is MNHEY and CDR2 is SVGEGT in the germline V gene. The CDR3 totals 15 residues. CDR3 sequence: CASSYGRGLAYQQYF. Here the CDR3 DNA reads TGTGCCAGCAGTTACGGTCGGGGACTAGCGTACCAGCAGTACTTC.

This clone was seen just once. CDR3 nucleotide sequence: TGTGCCAGAAGCTTGATCCAGGGTAACTATGGCTACACCTTC. It translates to CARSLIQGNYGYTF. V and J are TRBV5-3 and TRBJ1-2; a weak D match, TRBD1 (5 bases). TRBV5-3 is an ORF, with its function uncertain. Between the trimmed V and J ends, which lost 1 base and 1 base, there was a span of 8 bases. This CDR3 spans 14 amino acids.

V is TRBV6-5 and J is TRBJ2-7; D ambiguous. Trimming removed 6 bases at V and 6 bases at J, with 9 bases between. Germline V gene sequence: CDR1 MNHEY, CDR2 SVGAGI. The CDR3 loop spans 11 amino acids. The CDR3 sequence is CASSPVPEQYF. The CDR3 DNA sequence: TGTGCCAGCAGCCCGGTCCCCGAGCAGTACTTC.

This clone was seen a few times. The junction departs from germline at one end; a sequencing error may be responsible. For the CDR3, the DNA is TGTGCCAGCAGAGAAGACAGGGTGCCAGATACGCAGTATTTT. Its translation is CASREDRVPDTQYF. The gene calls are TRBV6-1 and TRBJ2-3, with 7 bases that match TRBD1. There are 14 residues in the CDR3. Germline V gene lookup returns CDR1 MNHNS and CDR2 SASEGT.

CDR3 protein: CASSQAQGVNQPQHF. CDR3 coding DNA: TGTGCCAGCAGCCAAGCACAGGGCGTCAATCAGCCCCAGCATTTT. The chain recombines TRBV4-2 with TRBJ1-5, with a weak D call TRBD1 (6 bases). The CDR3 sequence is 15 residues long. Per the germline V gene, CDR1 is LGHNA and CDR2 is YNFKEQ. Trimming removed 1 base from V and 3 bases from J, with 10 bases in between.

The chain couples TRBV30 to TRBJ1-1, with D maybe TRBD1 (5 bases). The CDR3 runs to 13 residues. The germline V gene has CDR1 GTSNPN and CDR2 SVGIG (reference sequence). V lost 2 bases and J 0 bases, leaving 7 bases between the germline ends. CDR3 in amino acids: CAWSQGMNTEAFF. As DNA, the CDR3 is TGTGCCTGGAGTCAGGGAATGAACACTGAAGCTTTCTTT.

Written as DNA, the CDR3 is TGTGCCAGCAGCTTAGAACGAGGCCTCTACGAGCAGTACTTC. Translation gives CASSLERGLYEQYF. The rearrangement joins TRBV7-2 to TRBJ2-7; D remains ambiguous. V dropped 1 base and J dropped 3 bases, with 10 bases sitting between them. There are 14 residues in the CDR3. CDR1 and CDR2 from the germline V gene are SGHTA and FQGNSA. Full variable domain (rest looked up from reference TRBV7-2 and TRBJ2-7): GAGVSQSPSNKVTEKGKDVELRCDPISGHTALYWYRQSLGQGLEFLIYFQGNSAPDKSGLPSDRFSAERTGGSVSTLTIQRTQQEDSAVYLCASSLERGLYEQYFGPGTRLTVT.

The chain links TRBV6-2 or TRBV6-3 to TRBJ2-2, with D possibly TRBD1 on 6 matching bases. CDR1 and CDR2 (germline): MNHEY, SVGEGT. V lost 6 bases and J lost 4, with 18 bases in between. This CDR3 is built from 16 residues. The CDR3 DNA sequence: TGTGCCAGCAGCCCTCTGGCAGGGGCGGTCACCGGGGAGCTGTTTTTT. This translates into CASSPLAGAVTGELFF.

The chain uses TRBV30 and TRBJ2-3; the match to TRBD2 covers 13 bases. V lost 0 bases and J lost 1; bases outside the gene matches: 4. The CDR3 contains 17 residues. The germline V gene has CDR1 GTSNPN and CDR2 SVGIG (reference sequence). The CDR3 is CAWSVLAGGDGTDTQYF. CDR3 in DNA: TGTGCCTGGAGTGTACTAGCGGGGGGGGACGGCACAGATACGCAGTATTTT.

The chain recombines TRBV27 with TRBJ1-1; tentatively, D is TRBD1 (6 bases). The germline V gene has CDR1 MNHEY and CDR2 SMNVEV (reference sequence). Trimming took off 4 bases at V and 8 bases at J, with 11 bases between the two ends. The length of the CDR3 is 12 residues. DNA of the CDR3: TGTGCCAGCAGTTCCCGACAGGAGGAAGCTTTCTTT. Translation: CASSSRQEEAFF.

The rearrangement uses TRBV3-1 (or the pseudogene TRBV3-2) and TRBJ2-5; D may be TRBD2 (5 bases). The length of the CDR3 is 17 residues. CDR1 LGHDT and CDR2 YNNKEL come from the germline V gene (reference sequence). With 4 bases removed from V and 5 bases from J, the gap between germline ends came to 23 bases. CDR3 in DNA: TGTGCCAGCAGCCCCCTACTAGAGAATAGACCTGGCGAGACCCAGTACTTC. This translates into CASSPLLENRPGETQYF.

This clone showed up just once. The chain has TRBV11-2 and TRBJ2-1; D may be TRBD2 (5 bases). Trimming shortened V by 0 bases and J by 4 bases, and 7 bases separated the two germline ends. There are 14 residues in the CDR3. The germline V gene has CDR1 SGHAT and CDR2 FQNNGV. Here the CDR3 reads CASSLEREYNEQFF. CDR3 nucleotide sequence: TGTGCCAGCAGCTTAGAGAGGGAGTACAATGAGCAGTTCTTC.

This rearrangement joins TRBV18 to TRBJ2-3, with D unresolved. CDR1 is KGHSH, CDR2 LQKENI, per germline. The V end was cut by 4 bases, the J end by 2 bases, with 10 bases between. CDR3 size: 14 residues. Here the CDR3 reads CASSRSAHTDTQYF. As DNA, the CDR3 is TGTGCCAGCTCACGAAGCGCCCACACAGATACGCAGTATTTT.

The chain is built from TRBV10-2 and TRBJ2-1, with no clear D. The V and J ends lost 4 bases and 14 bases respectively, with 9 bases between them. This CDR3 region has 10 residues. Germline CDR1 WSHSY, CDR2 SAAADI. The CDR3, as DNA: TGCGCCAGCAGTGTACCTATTAAGTTCTTC. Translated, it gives CASSVPIKFF.

This CDR3 is CASSLGVPAHTEAFF. The CDR3 region has the DNA TGCGCCAGCAGCCTCGGGGTCCCCGCTCACACTGAAGCTTTCTTT. The rearrangement links TRBV4-1 to TRBJ1-1; D ambiguous. Germline V gene sequence: CDR1 MGHRA, CDR2 YSYEKL. V dropped 4 bases and J dropped 3 bases, with 15 bases sitting between them. The CDR3 spans 15 residues.

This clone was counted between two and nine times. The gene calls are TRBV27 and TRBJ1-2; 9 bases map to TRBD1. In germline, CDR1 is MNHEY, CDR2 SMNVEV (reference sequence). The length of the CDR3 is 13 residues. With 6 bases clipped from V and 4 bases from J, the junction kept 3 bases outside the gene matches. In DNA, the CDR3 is TGTGCCAGCAGCCGACAGGGGGTCTATGGCTACACCTTC. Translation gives CASSRQGVYGYTF.

CDR3 protein: CASSSQQGGEQYF. For the CDR3, the DNA is TGTGCCAGCAGCTCCCAACAGGGTGGCGAGCAGTACTTC. This chain links TRBV7-3 with TRBJ2-7, with D perhaps matching TRBD1 (6 bases). Germline assignment: CDR1 SGHTA and CDR2 FQGTGA. The CDR3 spans 13 residues. V lost 4 bases and J 6 bases, leaving 13 bases between the germline ends.

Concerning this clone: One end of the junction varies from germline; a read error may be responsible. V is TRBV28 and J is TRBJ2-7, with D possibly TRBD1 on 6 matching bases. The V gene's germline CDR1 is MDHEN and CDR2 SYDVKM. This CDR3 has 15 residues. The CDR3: CASSYFRDTSDEQYF. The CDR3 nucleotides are TGTGCCAGCAGCTATTTTCGGGACACCTCCGACGAGCAGTACTTC.

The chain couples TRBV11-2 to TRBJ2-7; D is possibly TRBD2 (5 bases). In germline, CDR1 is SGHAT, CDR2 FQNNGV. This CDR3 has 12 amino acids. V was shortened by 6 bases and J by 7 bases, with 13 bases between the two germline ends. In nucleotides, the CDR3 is TGTGCCAGCAGTCTAGCTAGGGCTGAGCAGTACTTC. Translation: CASSLARAEQYF.

CDR3 in DNA: TGCGCCAGCAGCTTGGACAGTTCGGCAGATACGCAGTATTTT. It yields the protein CASSLDSSADTQYF. The genes are TRBV5-1 and TRBJ2-3, with D unresolved. This CDR3 spans 14 amino acids. CDR1 SGHRS and CDR2 YFSETQ come from the germline V gene. The ends were cut back, 0 bases at V and 4 bases at J, with 9 bases in the middle.

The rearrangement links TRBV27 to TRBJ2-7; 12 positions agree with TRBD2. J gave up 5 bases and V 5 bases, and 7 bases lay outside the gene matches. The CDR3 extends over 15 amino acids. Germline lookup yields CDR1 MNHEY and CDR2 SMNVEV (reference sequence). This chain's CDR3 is CASSLAGGLYHEQYF. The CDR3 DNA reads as TGTGCCAGCAGTCTAGCGGGGGGGCTGTACCACGAGCAGTACTTC.

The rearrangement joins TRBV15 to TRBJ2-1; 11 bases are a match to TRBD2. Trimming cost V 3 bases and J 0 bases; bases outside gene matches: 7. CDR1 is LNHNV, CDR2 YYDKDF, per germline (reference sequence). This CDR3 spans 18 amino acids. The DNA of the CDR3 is TGTGCCACCAGCAGTCGTAGACTAGCGGGGAGCTCCTACAATGAGCAGTTCTTC. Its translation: CATSSRRLAGSSYNEQFF.

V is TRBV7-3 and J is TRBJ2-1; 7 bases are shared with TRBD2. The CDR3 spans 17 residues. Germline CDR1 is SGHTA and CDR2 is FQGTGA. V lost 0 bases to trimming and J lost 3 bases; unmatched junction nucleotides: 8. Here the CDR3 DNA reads TGTGCCAGCAGCTTAACGGCGGGAGCGGGCATCTACAATGAGCAGTTCTTC. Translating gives CASSLTAGAGIYNEQFF.